The 16 T cell receptor beta chains reported below all come from one sample, sequenced in a study of beta chain features in type 1 diabetes. All of the isolated RNA was reverse transcribed, so expressed TCRB transcripts were sequenced. Sequenced by immunoSEQ multiplex PCR; TCRdb stores in-frame clones only, minus some. The data contain 250,000 to 350,000 clones, around 13% of them singletons. The sample comprised central memory CD4+ T cells from blood. These receptors were obtained from a man aged 25-45 years in good health.

The chain carries TRBV6-1 and TRBJ1-2, with a possible D match to TRBD1 (5 bases). CDR1 and CDR2 (germline): MNHNS, SASEGT. CDR3 length: 12 amino acids. V was pared by 5 bases and J by 2 bases, with 6 bases between. CDR3 DNA sequence: TGTGCCAGCAGTCGACAGAACTATGGCTACACCTTC. It encodes CASSRQNYGYTF.

The rearrangement uses TRBV5-4 and TRBJ2-7; the match to TRBD1 covers 8 bases. The CDR3 sequence is 15 residues long. V gave up 0 bases and J gave up 2 bases; unmatched junction bases: 4. The germline V gene encodes CDR1 SGHNT and CDR2 YYREEE (reference sequence). This chain's CDR3 is CASSLGTGTPYEQYF. For the CDR3, the DNA is TGTGCCAGCAGCTTGGGGACAGGGACCCCCTACGAGCAGTACTTC.

Remarks on this clone: One end of the junction does not line up with germline, which may come from a read error. The chain recombines TRBV10-3 with TRBJ2-5; D perhaps matches TRBD1 (7 bases). Germline CDR1 reads ENHRY; CDR2 reads SYGVKD. This CDR3 has 14 residues. CDR3 sequence (DNA): TGTGCCAGCAGTGCCCAGGGGGGTAGAGAGACCCAGTACTTC. The encoded protein is CASSAQGGRETQYF.

The chain carries TRBV6-1 and TRBJ2-7; no firm D call. Trimming took 0 bases from V and 3 from J, leaving 9 bases between them. Germline values: CDR1 MNHNS, CDR2 SASEGT. This CDR3 spans 14 amino acids. The CDR3 DNA sequence: TGTGCCAGCAGTGAAGCGGTCACTGACTACGAGCAGTACGTC. This encodes CASSEAVTDYEQYV.

The chain couples TRBV6-5 to TRBJ2-7; D may be TRBD1 or TRBD2 (5 bases each). The CDR3 runs 14 residues. Germline lookup yields CDR1 MNHEY and CDR2 SVGAGI. V gave up 6 bases and J gave up 2 bases, with 14 bases separating them. As DNA, the CDR3 is TGTGCCAGCAGACACGGGACGGGAACCTACGAGCAGTACTTC. Translation: CASRHGTGTYEQYF.

The V call is TRBV6-5, the J call TRBJ2-7, with D possibly TRBD2 on 7 matching bases. V was pared by 2 bases and J by 3 bases, with 14 bases between. This CDR3 spans 15 amino acids. Germline assignment: CDR1 MNHEY and CDR2 SVGAGI. This CDR3 reads CASSYNREGGYEQYV. The CDR3 region has the DNA TGTGCCAGCAGTTACAACAGGGAGGGTGGCTACGAGCAGTACGTC.

This clone was observed a handful of times. The chain joins TRBV9 to TRBJ2-3; 15 bases line up with TRBD2. The CDR3 totals 21 residues. V shed 0 bases and J 2 bases; nucleotides not matched to a gene: 13. Looked up from germline, CDR1 is SGDLS and CDR2 is YYNGEE. DNA for the CDR3: TGTGCCAGCAGCGTAGGGCCCGGGACTAGCGGGAGGAACGGCCTCACAGATACGCAGTATTTT. Its translation is CASSVGPGTSGRNGLTDTQYF.

Only a few counts were recorded for this clone. The V gene is TRBV7-9, the J gene TRBJ2-3, with D unresolved. Germline V lookup: CDR1 SEHNR, CDR2 FQNEAQ (reference sequence). Trimming pared 3 bases from V and 4 bases from J, leaving 5 bases between. CDR3 size: 12 residues. The CDR3 region is CASSFESDTQYF. The CDR3 nucleotides read TGTGCCAGCAGCTTCGAGTCAGATACGCAGTATTTT.

The chain joins TRBV6-4 to TRBJ1-1; the D is unclear. Between the trimmed V and J ends, which lost 4 bases and 1 base, there was a span of 7 bases. The CDR3 has 13 amino acids. Germline lookup yields CDR1 MRHNA and CDR2 SNTAGT. The CDR3 DNA is TGTGCCAGCAGTGTGGAGGAGAACACTGAAGCTTTCTTT. The encoded protein is CASSVEENTEAFF.

This clone has more than one count but fewer than ten. The gene calls are TRBV7-2 and TRBJ1-6, with D unclear. This CDR3 comprises 15 residues. Trimming took off 1 base at V and 8 bases at J, with 12 bases between the two ends. Germline CDR1 is SGHTA and CDR2 is FQGNSA. The CDR3: CASSLVWTGDSPLHF. CDR3 bases: TGTGCCAGCAGCTTAGTTTGGACTGGGGATTCACCCCTCCACTTT.

This clone was counted ten times or more. A junction boundary mismatches the germline segment, possibly from a read error. The V gene is TRBV7-7, the J gene TRBJ2-5, with 11 positions matching TRBD2. The CDR3 length is 16 residues. In germline, CDR1 is SSHAT, CDR2 FNYEAQ (reference sequence). The CDR3 spells CASSSTSGDHQETQYF. The CDR3 DNA follows: TGTGCTAGCAGCTCGACTAGCGGGGACCACCAAGAGACCCAGTACTTC.

The sample holds a few counts of this clone. The chain carries TRBV4-2 and TRBJ2-5; 11 bases agree with TRBD2. CDR3 size: 19 residues. CDR1 is LGHNA, CDR2 YNFKEQ, per germline. With 0 bases clipped from V and 4 bases from J, the junction kept 13 bases outside the gene matches. CDR3 region: CASSQDRGTSGRVVETQYF. The CDR3 DNA reads TGTGCCAGCAGCCAAGATCGAGGAACTAGCGGGAGAGTTGTAGAGACCCAGTACTTC.

This clone was detected only a few times. This chain joins TRBV4-1 and TRBJ2-5; 9 bases fit TRBD1. The CDR3 is 16 residues long. After removal of 5 bases from V and 2 bases from J, the junction contained 9 bases not matched to a gene. Germline assignment: CDR1 MGHRA and CDR2 YSYEKL. The CDR3 nucleotides are TGCGCCAGCAGCTACGGGACAGGGAGGACGCAAGAGACCCAGTACTTC. The encoded protein is CASSYGTGRTQETQYF.

The chain carries TRBV2 and TRBJ1-2; unclear D gene. Trimming cost V 5 bases and J 4 bases, with 14 bases left between them. The V gene's germline CDR1 is SNHLY and CDR2 FYNNEI. This CDR3 region has 14 residues. CDR3 DNA sequence: TGTGCCAGCAGTCCACAGACTTCAAGCTATGGCTACACCTTC. Translating it yields CASSPQTSSYGYTF.

This clone appeared a few times. In DNA, the CDR3 is TGTGCCAGCAGCTTTCGGGGGGGGCCGGGTTACGAGCAGTACTTC. It codes for CASSFRGGPGYEQYF. V usage is TRBV5-4 and J usage is TRBJ2-7, with 8 bases lining up with TRBD2. V was clipped by 2 bases and J by 4 bases; unmatched bases: 8. This CDR3 region has 15 residues. Per germline, CDR1 SGHNT and CDR2 YYREEE (reference sequence).

This chain connects TRBV12-2 to TRBJ1-5. TRBV12-2 is assigned pseudogene status. The CDR3 sequence is 17 residues long. CDR3 DNA: TGTGCAAGTCGCTTAGCGTCGGGTCCCGAGGAGGATCAGCCCCAGCATTTT. As protein: CASRLASGPEEDQPQHF.